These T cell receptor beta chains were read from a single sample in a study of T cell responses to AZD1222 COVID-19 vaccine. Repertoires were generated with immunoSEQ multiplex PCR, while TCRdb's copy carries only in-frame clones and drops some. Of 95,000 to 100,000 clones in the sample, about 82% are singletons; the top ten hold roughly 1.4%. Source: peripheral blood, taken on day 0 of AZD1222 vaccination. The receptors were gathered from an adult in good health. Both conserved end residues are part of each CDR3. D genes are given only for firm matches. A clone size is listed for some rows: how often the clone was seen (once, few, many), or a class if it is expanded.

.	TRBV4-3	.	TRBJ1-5	TGCGCCAGCAGCCAAGAAACGGGGGATCAGCCCCAGCATTTT	CASSQETGDQPQHF
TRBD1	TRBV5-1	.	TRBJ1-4	TGCGCCAGCAGCCCGGGACAGGGACATGAAAAACTGTTTTTT	CASSPGQGHEKLFF
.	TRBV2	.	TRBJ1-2	TGTGCCAGCAGTGAGAGGAACTATGGCTACACCTTC	CASSERNYGYTF
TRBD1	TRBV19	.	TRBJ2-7	TGTGCCAGTAGTACGGGACAGGGGGCTGCCGAGCAGTACTTC	CASSTGQGAAEQYF
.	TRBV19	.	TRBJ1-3	TGTGCCAGTAGTCCGGTCCTTGGAAACACCATATATTTT	CASSPVLGNTIYF
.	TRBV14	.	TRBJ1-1	TGTGCCAGCAAAAGGAACCTCCAAGCAGCGGAGGCTTTCTTT	CASKRNLQAAEAFF
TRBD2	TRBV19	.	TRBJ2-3	TGTGCCAGTAGTAGGGGACTAGCCACAGATACGCAGTATTTT	CASSRGLATDTQYF
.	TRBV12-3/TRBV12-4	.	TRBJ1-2	TGTGCCAGCAGCCGCGGGACATCCTATGGCTACACCTTC	CASSRGTSYGYTF
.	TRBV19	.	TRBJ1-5	TGTGCCAGTAGTATGAGGCAGGCCGATCAGCCCCAGCATTTT	CASSMRQADQPQHF
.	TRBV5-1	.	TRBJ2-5	TGCGCCAGCAGCTTTAGCGACCCATCCGACAGGCAAGAGACCCAGTACTTC	CASSFSDPSDRQETQYF
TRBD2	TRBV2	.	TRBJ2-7	TGTGCCAGCAGTATACTAGCGGGAGGGCCCTACGAGCAGTACTTC	CASSILAGGPYEQYF
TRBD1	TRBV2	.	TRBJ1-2	TGTGCCAGCACTTACGTGGGACAGGGCATTTCGGGCTACACCTTC	CASTYVGQGISGYTF
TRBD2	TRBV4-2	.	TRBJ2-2	TGTGCCAGCAGCCAAGAACTTGAGGGACTAGGGGAGCTGTTTTTT	CASSQELEGLGELFF
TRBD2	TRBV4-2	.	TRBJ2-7	TGTGCCAGCAGCCAAGATCCAGCGGGGGCCTACGAGCAGTACTTC	CASSQDPAGAYEQYF
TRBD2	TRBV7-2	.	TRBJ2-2	TGTGCCAGCAGCCCCGGGGGGGCGGCGAACACCGGGGAGCTGTTTTTT	CASSPGGAANTGELFF
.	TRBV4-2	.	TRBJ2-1	TGTGCCAGCAGCCATAGAAATGAGCAGTTCTTC	CASSHRNEQFF
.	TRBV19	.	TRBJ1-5	TGTGCCAGTAACCAGGGGAATTATCAGCCCCAGCATTTT	CASNQGNYQPQHF
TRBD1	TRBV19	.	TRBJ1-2	TGTGCCAGTAATGGAGCCAGCAGGGGGGATGGCTACACCTTC	CASNGASRGDGYTF
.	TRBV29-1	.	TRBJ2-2	TGCAGCGTGGCTAGGGGCGGGGAGCTGTTTTTT	CSVARGGELFF
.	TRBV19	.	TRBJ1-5	TGTGCCAGTATGAGGGGAGGTGACAATCAGCCCCAGCATTTT	CASMRGGDNQPQHF
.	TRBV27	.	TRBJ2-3	TGTGCCAGCAGGAACCAGGGGGATACGCAGTATTTT	CASRNQGDTQYF
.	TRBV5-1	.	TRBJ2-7	TGCGCCAGCAGCATCGGCAACTCCTACGAGCAGTACTTC	CASSIGNSYEQYF
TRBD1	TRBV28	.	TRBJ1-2	TGTGCCAGCAGATCGACAGGGGACTATGGCTACACCTTC	CASRSTGDYGYTF
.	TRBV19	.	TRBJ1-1	TGTGCCAGTAGTCCAAGCGGGGGGGGCACTGAAGCTTTCTTT	CASSPSGGGTEAFF
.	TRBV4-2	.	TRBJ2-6	TGTGCCAGCAGCCTCACCGACAGCTCTGGGGCCAACGTCCTGACTTTC	CASSLTDSSGANVLTF
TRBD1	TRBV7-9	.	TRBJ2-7	TGTGCCAGCAGCTACGCACCGGGACAGGGGGCCTACGAGCAGTACTTC	CASSYAPGQGAYEQYF
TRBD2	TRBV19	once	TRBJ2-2	TGTGCCAGTAGCCCGACTAGCGGGAGGCCTTCGGACACCGGGGAGCTGTTTTTT	CASSPTSGRPSDTGELFF
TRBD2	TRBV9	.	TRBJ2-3	TGTGCCAGCAGCGGGGGACTAGCGGGAGTAGATACGCAGTATTTT	CASSGGLAGVDTQYF
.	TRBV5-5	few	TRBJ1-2	TGTGCCAGCAGCCCCGAATTCGAAGGGAGTGGTGGCTACACCTTC	CASSPEFEGSGGYTF
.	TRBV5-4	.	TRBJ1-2	TGTGCCAGCAGCTTGGGGGGCATCTATGGCTACACCTTC	CASSLGGIYGYTF
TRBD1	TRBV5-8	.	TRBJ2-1	TGTGCCAGCAGCTTGAGACAGGGGGCGAACAATGAGCAGTTCTTC	CASSLRQGANNEQFF
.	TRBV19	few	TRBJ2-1	TGTGCCAGTAGTATAGGGGCCAGGATCTCCTACAATGAGCAGTTCTTC	CASSIGARISYNEQFF
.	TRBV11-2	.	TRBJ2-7	TGTGCCAGCCGCAGCTCCTACGAGCAGTACTTC	CASRSSYEQYF
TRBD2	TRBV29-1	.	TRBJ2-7	TGCAGCGTTTTGAGTAGCGGGAGCTACGAGCAGTACTTC	CSVLSSGSYEQYF
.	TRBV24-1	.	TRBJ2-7	TGTGCCACCAGTGATCCAGGAATCCTCCCCTACGAGCAGTACTTC	CATSDPGILPYEQYF
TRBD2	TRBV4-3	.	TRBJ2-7	TGCGCCAGCAGCCAAGACACTAGCGGGCCCTACGAGCAGTACTTC	CASSQDTSGPYEQYF
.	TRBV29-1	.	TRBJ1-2	TGCAGCGTTGAAGAGGCCTATGGCTACACCTTC	CSVEEAYGYTF
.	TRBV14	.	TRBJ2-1	TGTGCCAGCAGCCGGAATAAGCTGAGCTCCTACAATGAGCAGTTCTTC	CASSRNKLSSYNEQFF
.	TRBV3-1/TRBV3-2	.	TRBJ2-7	TGTGCCAGCAGCCAAGCAGCCTTCGACGAGCAGTACTTC	CASSQAAFDEQYF
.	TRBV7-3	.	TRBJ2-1	TGTGCCAGCAGCCTCGGCGGGTTGTCCAATGAGCAGTTCTTC	CASSLGGLSNEQFF
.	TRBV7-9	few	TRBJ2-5	TGTGCCAGCAGCTTAGCGGTCGGTCCAGGCGAGACCCAGTACTTC	CASSLAVGPGETQYF
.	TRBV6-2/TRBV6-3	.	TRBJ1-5	TGTGCCAGCAGTTACTCGAAGGTAGGCCCAGGTGAGGGGCCCCAGCATTTT	CASSYSKVGPGEGPQHF
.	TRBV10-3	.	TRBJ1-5	TGTGCCATCAGTGATAACAATCAGCCCCAGCATTTT	CAISDNNQPQHF
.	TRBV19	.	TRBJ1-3	TGTGCCAGTAGTATCCCTGCTCGTACAGGGTTTGGAAACACCATATATTTT	CASSIPARTGFGNTIYF
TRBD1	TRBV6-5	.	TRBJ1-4	TGTGCCAGCAGTCAAACAGGGGCGGATAATGAAAAACTGTTTTTT	CASSQTGADNEKLFF
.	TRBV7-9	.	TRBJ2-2	TGTGCCAGCAGCTTGGGACAATTGAACACCGGGGAGCTGTTTTTT	CASSLGQLNTGELFF
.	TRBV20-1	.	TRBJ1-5	TGCAGTGCTAGTGGCCCCACAGGACCGGAGCCCCAGCATTTT	CSASGPTGPEPQHF
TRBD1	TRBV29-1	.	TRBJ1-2	TGCAGCGCTGAAACAGGGGGGTTGTTAGGCTACACCTTC	CSAETGGLLGYTF
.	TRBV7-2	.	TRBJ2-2	TGTGCCAGCAGCTTAGGACTCAACACCGGGGAGCTGTTTTTT	CASSLGLNTGELFF
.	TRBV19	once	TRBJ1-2	TGTGCCAGTAGTATAGATCGGCGGGTAGGCTACACCTTC	CASSIDRRVGYTF